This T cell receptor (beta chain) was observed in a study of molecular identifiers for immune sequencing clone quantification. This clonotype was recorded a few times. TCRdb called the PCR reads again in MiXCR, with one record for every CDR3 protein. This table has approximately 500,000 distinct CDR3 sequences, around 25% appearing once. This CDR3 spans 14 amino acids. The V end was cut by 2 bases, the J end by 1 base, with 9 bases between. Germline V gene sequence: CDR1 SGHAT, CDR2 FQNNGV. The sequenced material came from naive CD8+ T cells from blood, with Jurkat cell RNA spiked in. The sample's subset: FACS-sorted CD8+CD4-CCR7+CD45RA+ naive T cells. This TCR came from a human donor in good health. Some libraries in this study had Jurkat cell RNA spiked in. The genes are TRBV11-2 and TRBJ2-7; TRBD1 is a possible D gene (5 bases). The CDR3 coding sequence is TGTGCCAGCAGCTTATTAGGGGAATCCTACGAGCAGTACTTC. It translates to CASSLLGESYEQYF.